This TCR beta chain was recovered during a study of T cell repertoires in cytomegalovirus infection. In TCRdb, the reads were re-called with MiXCR into one record per CDR3 protein. This repertoire shows 360,000 or so distinct CDR3 sequences, about 35% found once; its top ten account for around an eighth. Concerning this clonotype: Its antigen is not known.

The germline V gene has CDR1 GTSNPN and CDR2 SVGIG (reference sequence). Trimming pared 2 bases from V and 6 bases from J, leaving 17 bases between. The CDR3 contains 15 residues. The sequencing here drew on cultured PBMCs, taken from culture after CMV antigen stimulation. This rearrangement joins TRBV30 to TRBJ2-1, with D maybe TRBD2 (6 bases). The source is a human donor in good health (CMV status not recorded). Some clones in this sample may be carry-over from other donors' samples. CDR3 coding DNA: TGTGCCTGGAGTCTTTGGGGAGGCCCCTTCAATGAGCAGTTCTTC. This sequence encodes CAWSLWGGPFNEQFF.